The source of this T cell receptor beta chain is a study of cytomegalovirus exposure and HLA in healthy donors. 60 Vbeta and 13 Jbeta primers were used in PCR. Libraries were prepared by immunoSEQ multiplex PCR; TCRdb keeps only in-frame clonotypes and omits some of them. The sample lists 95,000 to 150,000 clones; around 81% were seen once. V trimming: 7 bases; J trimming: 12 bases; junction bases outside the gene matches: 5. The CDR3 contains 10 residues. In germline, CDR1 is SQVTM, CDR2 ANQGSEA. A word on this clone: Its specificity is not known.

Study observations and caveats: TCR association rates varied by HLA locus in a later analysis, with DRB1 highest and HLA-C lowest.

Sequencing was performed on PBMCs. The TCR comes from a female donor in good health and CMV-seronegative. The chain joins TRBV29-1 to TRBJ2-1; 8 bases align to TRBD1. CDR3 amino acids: CSAYRGSQFF. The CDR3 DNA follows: TGCAGCGCTTACAGGGGGTCGCAGTTCTTC.